Listed below are T cell receptor beta chains from one sample, sequenced in a study of cytomegalovirus exposure and HLA in healthy donors. Repertoires were generated with immunoSEQ multiplex PCR, while TCRdb's copy carries only in-frame clones and drops some. The sample has 74,000 or so clones, 78% seen once; the top ten hold around 5.1%. Material: PBMCs. Receptors originate from a male donor in good health and CMV-seropositive. Both conserved end residues are part of each CDR3. A D gene is named only where the DNA matches it firmly. For some rows the clone size is stated as once, few or many, or as a class when expanded; others skip it.

v_gene	d_gene	abundance	len	j_gene	CDR3nt	CDR3aa
TRBV9	NA	NA	14	TRBJ1-1	TGTGCCAGCAGCGCAACAACAGGGAACTCTGAAGCTTTCTTT	CASSATTGNSEAFF
TRBV5-1	NA	NA	13	TRBJ2-7	TGCGCCAGCAGCTTGAACCGACGGAGGGAGCAGTACTTC	CASSLNRRREQYF
TRBV28	TRBD1	once	15	TRBJ2-3	TGTGCCAGCAGTTTACAGGGGGCGGGCACAGATACGCAGTATTTT	CASSLQGAGTDTQYF
TRBV19	TRBD1	NA	14	TRBJ1-5	TGTGCCAGTTCGATGGGACAGATCAATCAGCCCCAGCATTTT	CASSMGQINQPQHF
TRBV2	TRBD2	once	14	TRBJ2-1	TGTGCCAGCATCGTAGCGGGTATCTACAATGAGCAGTTCTTC	CASIVAGIYNEQFF
TRBV18	NA	few	14	TRBJ2-7	TGTGCCAGCTCACCTGACGTGACAGGATCTGAGCAGTACTTC	CASSPDVTGSEQYF
TRBV28	TRBD2	NA	20	TRBJ2-1	TGTGCCAGCAGTTTATTTTTCACGGGGCGCGGGACTAGCGCCGGGTGGGAGCAGTTCTTC	CASSLFFTGRGTSAGWEQFF
TRBV29-1	TRBD1	NA	17	TRBJ2-5	TGCAGCGTTTTCGGTGCTGGGCCGGGACAGGGGTTGGAGACCCAGTACTTC	CSVFGAGPGQGLETQYF
TRBV29-1	TRBD2	NA	18	TRBJ2-7	TGCAGCGTTGCCGGGGCAAAGGGGCTAGCGGGGATTACCTACGAGCAGTACTTC	CSVAGAKGLAGITYEQYF
TRBV18	NA	NA	14	TRBJ2-1	TGTGCCAGCTCAGTGAGACCTAGCGACAATGAGCAGTTCTTC	CASSVRPSDNEQFF
TRBV5-1	NA	few	14	TRBJ2-1	TGCGCCAGCAGCTCTGGTACTATCTACAATGAGCAGTTCTTC	CASSSGTIYNEQFF
TRBV19	TRBD2	once	18	TRBJ2-7	TGTGCCAGTAGCGGCTTCGGGACTAGCGGGTCCTACTCCTACGAGCAGTACTTC	CASSGFGTSGSYSYEQYF
TRBV6-5	NA	NA	13	TRBJ1-3	TGTGCCAGCAGTTTCGGGTCTGGAAACACCATATATTTT	CASSFGSGNTIYF
TRBV28	NA	few	17	TRBJ1-5	TGTGCCAGCAGTTTATGGGCTGGGCGGACATCCAATCAGCCCCAGCATTTT	CASSLWAGRTSNQPQHF
TRBV9	NA	NA	15	TRBJ2-5	TGTGCCAGCAGCGCCCGGGTGAGGGGGTCGGAGACCCAGTACTTC	CASSARVRGSETQYF
TRBV20-1	NA	many	10	TRBJ2-1	TGCAGTGCTGAAAAGGGGGTGGAGTTCTTC	CSAEKGVEFF
TRBV28	TRBD1	NA	14	TRBJ2-7	TGTGCCAGCAGCCGGAGACAGGGTGTGTACGAGCAGTACTTC	CASSRRQGVYEQYF
TRBV7-9	NA	NA	15	TRBJ2-7	TGTGCCAGCAGCTTAGCCGTTGCGGCACGCTACGAGCAGTACTTC	CASSLAVAARYEQYF
TRBV6-1	NA	NA	12	TRBJ1-2	TGTGCCAGCAGTGAATTAGTGAGCTCCAACACCTTC	CASSELVSSNTF
TRBV6-5	TRBD1	NA	15	TRBJ1-1	TGTGCCAGCAGTCCCGGAGGCAGGGGGCGGACTGAAGCTTTCTTT	CASSPGGRGRTEAFF
TRBV2	NA	NA	13	TRBJ1-6	TGTGCCAGTTACAGGGTGGCTAATTCACCCCTCCACTTT	CASYRVANSPLHF
TRBV4-2	TRBD2	few	16	TRBJ2-7	TGTGCCAGCAGCCATAATAGCGGGGGGGCCACCTACGAGCAGTACTTC	CASSHNSGGATYEQYF
TRBV9	NA	NA	14	TRBJ2-2	TGTGCCAGCAGCAAACGGACAGATATCGGGGAGCTGTTTTTT	CASSKRTDIGELFF
TRBV28	NA	NA	11	TRBJ1-5	TGTGCCAGCAGTTCCCCGCGGCCCCAGCATTTT	CASSSPRPQHF
TRBV27	TRBD1	NA	16	TRBJ1-2	TGTGCCAGCAGTTCCGGCCGGGACAGAGGAGCTAATGGCTACACCTTC	CASSSGRDRGANGYTF
TRBV19	NA	NA	13	TRBJ1-5	TGTGCCAGTAGTATGGAGGACGGTCAGCCCCAGCATTTT	CASSMEDGQPQHF
TRBV9	NA	NA	17	TRBJ2-5	TGTGCCAGCAGCGTAGGGATTGGACACTTGTACCAAGAGACCCAGTACTTC	CASSVGIGHLYQETQYF
TRBV6-1	TRBD1	NA	16	TRBJ2-7	TGTGCCAGCAGTGAAGAAGGGGACAGGCTTCCCTACGAGCAGTACTTC	CASSEEGDRLPYEQYF
TRBV11-2	NA	few	15	TRBJ1-2	TGTGCCAGCAGCTCGGTATTCGGGGGTAACTATGGCTACACCTTC	CASSSVFGGNYGYTF
TRBV5-6	NA	NA	16	TRBJ2-4	TGTGCCAGCAGCCGACCCTCGGCGGGGGCCAAAAACATTCAGTACTTC	CASSRPSAGAKNIQYF
TRBV5-6	NA	NA	12	TRBJ2-3	TGTGCCAGCAGCCCTTTCACAGATACGCAGTATTTT	CASSPFTDTQYF
TRBV2	TRBD1	few	14	TRBJ1-3	TGTGCCAGCATTTGGGACAGGGGGCGAAACACCATATATTTT	CASIWDRGRNTIYF
TRBV27	TRBD1	once	13	TRBJ2-7	TGTGCCACCCTGCCTACAGGGGGCTACGAGCAGTACTTC	CATLPTGGYEQYF
TRBV7-9	TRBD2	few	15	TRBJ2-5	TGTGCCAGCAGCTTAGCCCCCCTAGCGGAAGAGACCCAGTACTTC	CASSLAPLAEETQYF
TRBV7-9	TRBD2	NA	15	TRBJ2-5	TGTGCCAGCAGCTTATCGGCGGGAGGAGCGGAGACCCAGTACTTC	CASSLSAGGAETQYF
TRBV7-6	TRBD2	NA	14	TRBJ2-7	TGTGCCAGCAGCCCGGGACTAGCGGGATACGAGCAGTACTTC	CASSPGLAGYEQYF
TRBV28	NA	NA	14	TRBJ2-7	TGTGCCAGCAGCCGGACCCCGGGGATGAACGAGCAGTACTTC	CASSRTPGMNEQYF
TRBV7-2	NA	NA	13	TRBJ2-1	TGTGCCAGCAGCCCGGAGTCCTACAATGAGCAGTTCTTC	CASSPESYNEQFF
TRBV7-2	NA	NA	13	TRBJ2-1	TGTGCCAGCAGCTTAGGCTCACAGGGAGGGTGGTTCTTC	CASSLGSQGGWFF
TRBV6-1	TRBD1	NA	13	TRBJ2-7	TGTGCCAGCCGGGACAGGACCTTCTACGAGCAGTACTTC	CASRDRTFYEQYF
TRBV2	TRBD1	NA	13	TRBJ1-2	TGTGCCAGCAGGACCCAGACAGGGGATGGCTACACCTTC	CASRTQTGDGYTF
TRBV6-5	TRBD1	NA	14	TRBJ1-4	TGTGCCAGCAGCCAAACAGGGGGCAGAGAAAAACTGTTTTTT	CASSQTGGREKLFF
TRBV5-4	TRBD2	NA	15	TRBJ2-1	TGTGCCAGCAGACTGACTAGCGGGAGATTCTATGAGCAGTTCTTC	CASRLTSGRFYEQFF
TRBV19	NA	NA	14	TRBJ1-4	TGTGCCAGTAGCGCACATTTAACTAATGAAAAACTGTTTTTT	CASSAHLTNEKLFF
TRBV7-3	TRBD2	NA	16	TRBJ2-1	TGTGCCAGCAGCTTAAGCGGGGGGGCCTCCTACAATGAGCAGTTCTTC	CASSLSGGASYNEQFF
TRBV7-7	TRBD1	NA	13	TRBJ2-7	TGTGCCAGCAGCTTAGGAGGGGGCGACGAGCAGTACTTC	CASSLGGGDEQYF
TRBV4-3	NA	NA	13	TRBJ2-1	TGCGCCAGCAGCCAAGAGCTAGACAATGAGCAGTTCTTC	CASSQELDNEQFF
TRBV28	TRBD1	NA	15	TRBJ2-7	TGTGCCAGCAGTTGGCGACAGGGGGCGGGCTACGAGCAGTACTTC	CASSWRQGAGYEQYF
TRBV4-3	NA	NA	13	TRBJ2-5	TGCGCCAGCAGCCGTGGGACTGAAGAGACCCAGTACTTC	CASSRGTEETQYF
TRBV29-1	NA	NA	13	TRBJ2-5	TGCAGCGTTGAAGACCAGTTACAAGAGACCCAGTACTTC	CSVEDQLQETQYF
TRBV6-1	TRBD2	NA	15	TRBJ2-1	TGTGCCAGCAGTGAAGCACTAGCGGGGTACAATGAGCAGTTCTTC	CASSEALAGYNEQFF
TRBV9	NA	NA	18	TRBJ2-5	TGTGCCAGCAGCGCCCCATGGGGGGAAAGCAATATAGGGGAGACCCAGTACTTC	CASSAPWGESNIGETQYF
TRBV10-3	TRBD2	NA	15	TRBJ2-3	TGTGCCATCAGTGTGCGGGAGGGCCGGGGCGATACGCAGTATTTT	CAISVREGRGDTQYF
TRBV7-6	NA	NA	15	TRBJ2-2	TGTGCCAGCAGCTTGTTCGGGGGAGAATCCGGGGAGCTGTTTTTT	CASSLFGGESGELFF